This T cell receptor (beta chain) was found in a study of cytomegalovirus exposure and HLA in healthy donors. Trimming shortened V by 2 bases and J by 0 bases, and 8 bases separated the two germline ends. The CDR3 spans 15 residues. Germline V gene data show CDR1 as MNHEY and CDR2 as SVGAGI. Comment on this clone: What it recognizes is unknown.

Study-wide findings and caveats: A few of the chains that were CMV-associated were confirmed in vitro to be specific for CMV antigens. Immune exposure information available was restricted to CMV serostatus.

The study ran its PCR with 60 Vbeta and 13 Jbeta primers. In the authors' methods: Later reanalysis found 70 million to 95 million unique TCR beta chains, 10 million to 14 million of them shared. The repertoire was sequenced with immunoSEQ multiplex PCR; TCRdb's copy has only in-frame clones and lacks some. For V, J and clone size, that table is used; D and trimming come from the DNA. The table records about 120,000 clones, 75% to 85% of them present only once. The sequencing sample was made of PBMCs. This TCR derives from a man under 40 in good health and CMV-seropositive. The chain employs TRBV6-5 and TRBJ2-1; D unresolved. The CDR3 nucleotides are TGTGCCAGCAGTTACGGCGGTCCCTCCTACAATGAGCAGTTCTTC. Protein sequence: CASSYGGPSYNEQFF.